Included here is one TCR beta chain sequence, with context. Its target is not known. The data originate from a study of Siglec-9 on CD8 T cells in melanoma. The study, taken as a whole, reports: Siglec-9 reportedly marks and regulates an effector memory CD8+ T-cell subset apparently accumulating in melanoma tumors.

Assay: immunoSEQ multiplex PCR; the TCRdb copy retains only in-frame clones and omits some. Of 36,000 or so clones in the sample, roughly 80% were seen once. This TCR was sampled from a human donor in good health. Specimen: Siglec-9- CD8+ T cells sorted from blood.

The CDR3 nucleotides read TGTGCCAGCAGCTCTGCACTGGGGCACAATGAGCAGTTCTTC. Amino acid sequence: CASSSALGHNEQFF. The V and J genes are TRBV7-6 and TRBJ2-1, with a tentative D call TRBD1 (5 bases). CDR1 and CDR2 from the germline V gene are SGHVS and FNYEAQ. Trimming cost V 4 bases and J 5 bases, with 12 bases left between them. The CDR3 extends over 14 amino acids.